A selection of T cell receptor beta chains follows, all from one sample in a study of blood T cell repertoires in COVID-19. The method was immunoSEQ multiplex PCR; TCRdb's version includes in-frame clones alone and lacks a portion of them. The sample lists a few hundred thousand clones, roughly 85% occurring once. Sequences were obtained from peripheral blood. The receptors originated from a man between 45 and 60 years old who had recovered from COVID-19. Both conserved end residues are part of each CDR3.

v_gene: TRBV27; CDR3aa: CASRLAGVNTEAFF
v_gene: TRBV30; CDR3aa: CAWSVLRTDTQYF
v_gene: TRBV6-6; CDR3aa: CASSPGWGNQPQHF
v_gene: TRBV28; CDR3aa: CASSFSGGRSYEQYF
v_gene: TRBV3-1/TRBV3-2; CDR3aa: CASSQARARQPQHF
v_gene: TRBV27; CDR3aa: CASSQGLAGGPRYNEQFF
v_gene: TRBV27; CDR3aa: CASSFSGINTEAFF
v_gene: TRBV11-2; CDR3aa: CASSQPGQGRTEAFF
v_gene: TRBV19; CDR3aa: CASTYYSLAGGIEQFF
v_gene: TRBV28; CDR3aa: CASSRTEYEQYF
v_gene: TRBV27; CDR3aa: CASSLSWLARNEQFF
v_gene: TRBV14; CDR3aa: CASSRASRSSAEAFF
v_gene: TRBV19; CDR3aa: CASTGSDTQYF
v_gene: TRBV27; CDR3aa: CASTNSGYSDQPQHF
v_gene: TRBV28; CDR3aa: CASSPTGYQNIQYF
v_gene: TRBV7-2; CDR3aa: CASRAGQGFYEQYF
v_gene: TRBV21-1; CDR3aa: CASSKIGQGSNQPQHF
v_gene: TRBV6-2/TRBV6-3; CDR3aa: CASSKKRQGATYEQYF
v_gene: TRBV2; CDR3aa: CASTTGIPSEAFF
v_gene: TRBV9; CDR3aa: CASSSPGTSGEGGTDTQYF
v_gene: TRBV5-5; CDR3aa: CASSDRDRGFYEQYF
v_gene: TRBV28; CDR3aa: CASSSLPGEGGYTF
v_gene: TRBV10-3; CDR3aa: CAISEGGSAYEQYF
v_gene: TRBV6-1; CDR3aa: CASSERQVNYGYTF
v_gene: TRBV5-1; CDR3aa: CASSPGLAGGRSAKNIQYF
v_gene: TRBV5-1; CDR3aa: CASSLAGQAPYEQYF
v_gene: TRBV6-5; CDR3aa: CASRYLWQENYEQYF
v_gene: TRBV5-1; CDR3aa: CASSLAGGITKTQYF
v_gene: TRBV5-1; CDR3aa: CASSLAYSGSRVEQFF
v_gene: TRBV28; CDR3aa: CASSFFGAQPQHF
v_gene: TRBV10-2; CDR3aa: CASSEFGSSYNSPLHF
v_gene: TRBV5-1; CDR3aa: CASSLRTSGEYNEQFF
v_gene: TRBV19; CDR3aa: CASSQGDGFYGYTF
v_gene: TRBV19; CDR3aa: CASSIGTSPNEQFF
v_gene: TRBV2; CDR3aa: CASSEPLGRKYTDTQYF
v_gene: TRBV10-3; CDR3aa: CAISDNSGSRYEQYF
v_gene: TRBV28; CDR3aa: CASSYPGSSNQPQHF
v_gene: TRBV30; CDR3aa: CAWSTTGTNYGYTF
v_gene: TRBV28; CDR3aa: CASSHLGDRAAYGYTF
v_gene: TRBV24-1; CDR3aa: CATSDYRESEQYF
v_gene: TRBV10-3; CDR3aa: CAIGDSGGTNWAGELFF
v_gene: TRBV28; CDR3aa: CASSLSRQGYEQYF
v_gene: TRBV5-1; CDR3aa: CASSLVGSTGVEQYF
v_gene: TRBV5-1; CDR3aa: CASSLSGAQETQYF
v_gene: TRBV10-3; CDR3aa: CAISVTSGSFDEQYF
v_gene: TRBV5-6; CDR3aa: CASSYRTGDYGYTF
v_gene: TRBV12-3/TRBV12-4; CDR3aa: CASRRGAQETQYF
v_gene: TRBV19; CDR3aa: CASGLAGAIGYTQYF
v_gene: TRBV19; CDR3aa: CASSPRRDEQYF
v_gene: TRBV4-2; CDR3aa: CASSQDIAFTGELFF
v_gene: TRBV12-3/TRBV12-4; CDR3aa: CASSLRREQGAFF
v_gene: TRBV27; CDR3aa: CASSLSGRALLETQYF